This TCR beta chain was retrieved from a study of T cell responses to AZD1222 COVID-19 vaccine. Study-wide findings and caveats: The donor group comprised mostly white British people and more females; the analysis possibly underestimated clonal diversity.

This clone was detected a few times. What it binds is not known. Method: immunoSEQ multiplex PCR; TCRdb's copy keeps in-frame clones and lacks some. The sample holds about 120,000 clones, 90% seen once. V shed 5 bases and J shed 3 bases, with 10 bases lying between them. Germline CDR1 is SEHNR and CDR2 is FQNEAQ (reference sequence). The CDR3 length is 13 residues. The V gene is TRBV7-9, the J gene TRBJ1-2; D not resolved. The specimen was peripheral blood, collected 28 days after the second dose of the MenACWY control vaccine. The clonotype originates from an adult who received the MenACWY meningococcal vaccine as a control. The CDR3: CASSPGSDYGYTF. The CDR3 nucleotides read TGTGCCAGCAGCCCTGGCTCGGACTATGGCTACACCTTC. Based on the CDR3 plus reference TRBV7-9 and TRBJ1-2, the full variable domain is DTGVSQNPRHKITKRGQNVTFRCDPISEHNRLYWYRQTLGQGPEFLTYFQNEAQLEKSRLLSDRFSAERPKGSFSTLEIQRTEQGDSAMYLCASSPGSDYGYTFGSGTRLTVV.